This T cell receptor beta chain was identified during a study of molecular identifiers for immune sequencing clone quantification. The study's findings and limits: Jurkat TCR RNA from one cell was spiked into fewer than 1.2 million naive cells, and it was reportedly detectable there. Clones above 20 RNA copies contained over 97% of effector molecules and under 1% of naive molecules. For highly expanded clones, sizes could be underestimated when identical TCR molecules share a barcode.

TCRdb analysed the PCR reads with MiXCR anew, one entry per CDR3 protein. The table shows approximately 630,000 distinct CDR3 sequences, with roughly 25% occurring only once. Concerning this clonotype itself: Its antigen is not identified.

Germline CDR1 is SGHTA and CDR2 is FQGNSA. The CDR3 length is 15 residues. J lost 9 bases, V lost 4 bases, and 7 bases had no gene match. The chain carries TRBV7-2 and TRBJ2-1; TRBD2 agrees at 12 bases. The sample was naive CD8+ T cells from blood, with Jurkat cell RNA spiked in. Indicated subset: FACS-sorted CD8+CD4-CCR7+CD45RA+ naive T cells. The sequence was collected from a human donor in good health. Some libraries in this study had Jurkat cell RNA spiked in. In nucleotides, the CDR3 is TGTGCCAGCAGCTACCTAGCGGGGGGGCTCGGTGAGCAGTTCTTC. It yields the protein CASSYLAGGLGEQFF.